Listed here are 18 T cell receptor beta chains from one sample, sequenced in a study of blood T cell repertoires in COVID-19. Profiling relied on immunoSEQ multiplex PCR, and the TCRdb table lists in-frame clones only, not all of them. The data contain roughly 150,000 clones, roughly nine tenths of them singletons. The specimen was peripheral blood. Receptors were obtained from a human donor in a cohort sampled during active COVID-19.

The chain uses TRBV7-8 and TRBJ2-1; 14 bases line up with TRBD2. The length of the CDR3 is 16 residues. The V gene's germline CDR1 is SGHVS and CDR2 FQNEAQ. Germline trimming cut 5 bases from V and 12 bases from J; bases unmatched to any gene: 12. CDR3 DNA sequence: TGTGCCAGCAGCCCAGACCCGGGACTAGCGGGAGCTGTGCAGTTCTTC. Translated, it gives CASSPDPGLAGAVQFF.

The CDR3 DNA follows: TGCAGCGTTGAAGTAGGCAGGGGGGACGAGCAGTACTTC. Encoded protein: CSVEVGRGDEQYF. The J gene is TRBJ2-7, the V gene TRBV29-1, with D maybe TRBD1 (7 bases). The CDR3 is 13 amino acids. Trimming cost V 1 base and J 5 bases, with 12 bases left between them. Germline assignment: CDR1 SQVTM and CDR2 ANQGSEA.

The CDR3 region is CASSQAGEPAYEQYF. CDR3 in DNA: TGTGCCAGCAGCCAGGCAGGGGAGCCGGCCTACGAGCAGTACTTC. This sequence joins TRBV4-2 and TRBJ2-7; D is possibly TRBD1 (6 bases). Germline-derived CDR1 and CDR2 are LGHNA and YNFKEQ. The CDR3 spans 15 residues. Between the trimmed V and J ends, which lost 3 bases and 2 bases, there was a span of 14 bases.

The chain links TRBV3-1 (or the pseudogene TRBV3-2) to TRBJ1-2, with no clear D. The CDR3 contains 14 residues. Germline V gives CDR1 LGHDT, CDR2 YNNKEL (reference sequence). V lost 2 bases to trimming and J lost 1 base, with 8 bases between them. Here the CDR3 reads CASSQQILNYGYTF. Written as DNA, the CDR3 is TGTGCCAGCAGCCAACAGATCCTTAACTATGGCTACACCTTC.

V is TRBV5-1 and J is TRBJ2-2, with 12 positions matching TRBD2. The junction had 10 bases not matched to a gene; V was cut back by 4 bases and J by 3 bases. This CDR3 comprises 18 residues. Germline CDR1 and CDR2: SGHRS and YFSETQ. This CDR3 is CASSEWLAGGPDTGELFF. The CDR3 DNA reads TGCGCCAGCAGCGAATGGCTAGCGGGGGGGCCGGACACCGGGGAGCTGTTTTTT. Supplemented by reference TRBV5-1 and TRBJ2-2, the full variable domain reads KAGVTQTPRYLIKTRGQQVTLSCSPISGHRSVSWYQQTPGQGLQFLFEYFSETQRNKGNFPGRFSGRQFSNSRSEMNVSTLELGDSALYLCASSEWLAGGPDTGELFFGEGSRLTVL.

The chain is built from TRBV28 and TRBJ2-7, with D possibly being TRBD1 (6 bases). CDR1 is MDHEN and CDR2 is SYDVKM in the germline V gene. The CDR3 spans 11 residues. V lost 6 bases and J lost 4, with 7 bases in between. CDR3 amino acids: CASRRGYEQYF. The CDR3 nucleotides are TGTGCCAGCAGAAGGGGGTACGAGCAGTACTTC. Together with reference TRBV28 and TRBJ2-7, the CDR3 gives the full variable domain: DVKVTQSSRYLVKRTGEKVFLECVQDMDHENMFWYRQDPGLGLRLIYFSYDVKMKEKGDIPEGYSVSREKKERFSLILESASTNQTSMYLCASRRGYEQYFGPGTRLTVT.

This clone was observed a single time. The chain combines TRBV9 with TRBJ2-7; 9 bases agree with TRBD1. This CDR3 is 15 amino acids long. CDR1 and CDR2 (germline): SGDLS, YYNGEE. The ends lost 2 bases at V and 5 bases at J; junction bases unmatched: 8. The CDR3 DNA reads as TGTGCCAGCAGCGTCAGGGGACAGGGACACCACGAGCAGTACTTC. It translates to CASSVRGQGHHEQYF.

The chain recombines TRBV4-2 with TRBJ2-7; D possibly corresponds to TRBD2 (6 bases). V was clipped by 4 bases and J by 2 bases, with 15 bases between them. Per germline, CDR1 LGHNA and CDR2 YNFKEQ. The CDR3 is made up of 15 amino acids. CDR3 DNA sequence: TGTGCCAGCAGCCCTCAGCGGGCCAACCCCTACGAGCAGTACTTC. Translating gives CASSPQRANPYEQYF.

Of note for this clone: Relative to the germline gene, one junction end is altered; a read error may explain this. The chain employs TRBV19 and TRBJ2-1, with TRBD2 matching over 11 bases. CDR3 length equals 18 residues. Germline V gene lookup returns CDR1 LNHDA and CDR2 SQIVND (reference sequence). CDR3 coding DNA: TGTGCCAGTAGTATATGGGTGACTAGCGGGGATTCCTACAATAAGCAGTTCTTC. Protein: CASSIWVTSGDSYNKQFF.

The rearrangement links TRBV28 to TRBJ2-5; 13 bases are shared with TRBD2. Germline CDR1 MDHEN, CDR2 SYDVKM. The J segment lost 5 bases and the V segment lost 6 bases, leaving 12 bases of the junction unmatched. This CDR3 is 17 amino acids long. The CDR3: CASSLLLAGGQGETQYF. CDR3 DNA sequence: TGTGCCAGCAGCCTACTACTAGCGGGGGGGCAAGGGGAGACCCAGTACTTC.

The chain employs TRBV13 and TRBJ1-6, with D maybe TRBD1 (5 bases). CDR3 length equals 15 residues. CDR1 PRHDT and CDR2 FYEKMQ come from the germline V gene (reference sequence). The V and J ends lost 7 bases and 7 bases respectively, with 17 bases between them. CDR3 sequence (DNA): TGTGCCAGCAATAAGGGGAACAGGATGAATTCACCCCTCCACTTT. This sequence encodes CASNKGNRMNSPLHF.

This clone appeared a single time. The V and J genes are TRBV7-8 and TRBJ1-2, with 7 bases fitting TRBD1. V lost 3 bases to trimming and J lost 2 bases; unmatched junction nucleotides: 0. The CDR3 extends over 13 amino acids. Germline values: CDR1 SGHVS, CDR2 FQNEAQ. In nucleotides, the CDR3 is TGTGCCAGCAGCTTGGGACAGAACTATGGCTACACCTTC. Translating it yields CASSLGQNYGYTF.

The gene calls are TRBV6-5 and TRBJ1-3; 10 nucleotides agree with TRBD1. Germline V gives CDR1 MNHEY, CDR2 SVGAGI. The V segment lost 5 bases and the J segment 6 bases; nucleotides outside the gene matches: 4. This CDR3 has 14 amino acids. CDR3 nucleotides: TGTGCCAGCAGTCGCGGGACAGGGGAAAACACCATATATTTT. It is translated as CASSRGTGENTIYF.

This clone was seen only a few times. This rearrangement joins TRBV29-1 to TRBJ1-1; D perhaps matches TRBD1 (5 bases). This CDR3 comprises 13 residues. Germline V gene lookup returns CDR1 SQVTM and CDR2 ANQGSEA. With 4 bases removed from V and 1 base from J, the gap between germline ends came to 10 bases. CDR3 residues: CSVGWGGNTEAFF. Here the CDR3 DNA reads TGCAGCGTTGGCTGGGGGGGGAACACTGAAGCTTTCTTT.

This clone was counted once. The gene calls are TRBV28 and TRBJ2-5; maybe TRBD1 (6 bases). This CDR3 has 14 amino acids. CDR1 MDHEN and CDR2 SYDVKM come from the germline V gene. V lost 7 bases to trimming and J lost 5 bases, with 17 bases between them. CDR3 sequence (DNA): TGTGCCAGCACTGTTGGGGGCGCCTGGGAGACCCAGTACTTC. Translating it yields CASTVGGAWETQYF. Together with reference TRBV28 and TRBJ2-5, the CDR3 gives the full variable domain: DVKVTQSSRYLVKRTGEKVFLECVQDMDHENMFWYRQDPGLGLRLIYFSYDVKMKEKGDIPEGYSVSREKKERFSLILESASTNQTSMYLCASTVGGAWETQYFGPGTRLLVL.

This clone came up a few times. Written as DNA, the CDR3 is TGCGCCAGCAGTGAGGGCAGGCCGAACACTGAAGCTTTCTTT. It is translated as CASSEGRPNTEAFF. This chain links TRBV10-1 with TRBJ1-1; no reliable D call. CDR1 WNHNN and CDR2 SYGVQD come from the germline V gene (reference sequence). This CDR3 region has 14 residues. V lost 2 bases, J lost 1 base, and 8 bases lay in between.

The rearrangement links TRBV7-9 to TRBJ1-3; 8 bases are a match to TRBD1. Germline V gene sequence: CDR1 SEHNR, CDR2 FQNEAQ (reference sequence). This CDR3 has 17 amino acids. Trimming cost V 2 bases and J 1 base; bases outside gene matches: 7. Here the CDR3 reads CASSLMGQGASGNTIYF. In DNA, the CDR3 is TGTGCCAGCAGCTTAATGGGGCAGGGGGCATCTGGAAACACCATATATTTT.

This chain connects TRBV19 to TRBJ2-1; 10 nucleotides match TRBD2. Germline V lookup: CDR1 LNHDA, CDR2 SQIVND (reference sequence). V was clipped by 5 bases and J by 3 bases; unmatched bases: 4. The CDR3 consists of 15 residues. CDR3 residues: CASSGSSGSYNEQFF. CDR3 nucleotide sequence: TGTGCCAGTAGTGGTTCTAGCGGGAGCTACAATGAGCAGTTCTTC.